Here is one TCR beta chain with its context. The antigen remains undetermined. The investigators collected lesional scalp punch biopsies and peripheral blood from alopecia areata patients. Sorted out of PBMCs were CD4+ T cells and CD8+ T cells. Germline V CDR1 and CDR2: SGDLS, YYNGEE. Trimming pared 0 bases from V and 4 bases from J, leaving 12 bases between. The CDR3 is 15 amino acids. This record comes from a study of CD8+ T cells in alopecia areata. Extraction and reverse transcription of RNA yielded cDNA as the sequencing template. Only in-frame clones appear in the TCRdb table, and some are missing; sequencing was by immunoSEQ multiplex PCR. The table lists 200,000 to 250,000 clones, 50% to 65% of them singletons, with more than 0.4% in the top ten. Study results and caveats: Sequenced scalp T cells also include alphabeta T cells resident in normal skin.

This receptor was identified in a human donor with alopecia areata. The V gene is TRBV9, the J gene TRBJ2-3, with D tentatively TRBD2 (6 bases). Sequences were derived from CD4+ T cells sorted from blood, sampled at week 0. CDR3 residues: CASSVGLARADTQYF. In nucleotides, the CDR3 is TGTGCCAGCAGCGTAGGGCTAGCGAGGGCAGATACGCAGTATTTT.